These 2 T cell receptor beta chains were all obtained from the same sample, sequenced in a study of technical replicates of blood from a handful of donors (dated by TCRdb to between 2016 and 2019). The library came from the immunoSEQ multiplex PCR assay. Entries here come from immuneACCESS through TCRdb and include only in-frame sequences with V and J called. Some clones fail to appear in such tables; in the studies checked, an unresolved V gene covers under half of the shortfall, and the cause of the remainder is unknown. Within this sample are tens of thousands of clones, with more than 80% of them counted one time only. Around 0.25% of the sample rests with the top ten. What was sequenced was T cells isolated from PBMCs. The receptor set was obtained from a human donor in good health.

J is TRBJ2-7 and V is TRBV11-2; perhaps TRBD1 as D (5 bases). The CDR3 contains 19 residues. V was clipped by 1 base and J by 3 bases, with 25 bases between them. The germline gives CDR1 SGHAT, CDR2 FQNNGV. CDR3 amino acids: CASSLGLDSRVRKIYEQYF. As DNA, the CDR3 is TGTGCCAGCAGCTTAGGGCTCGACAGTCGCGTCCGGAAAATCTACGAGCAGTACTTC.

This chain uses TRBV9 with TRBJ1-4; 8 bases match TRBD1. Germline V CDR1 and CDR2: SGDLS, YYNGEE. This CDR3 spans 14 amino acids. The J segment lost 7 bases and the V segment lost 2 bases, leaving 4 bases of the junction unmatched. The CDR3 DNA reads TGTGCCAGCAGCGTCGGACAGGGCAGTGAAAAACTGTTTTTT. This translates into CASSVGQGSEKLFF.